The 13 T cell receptor beta chains presented below share a single source sample, sequenced in a study of Tregs in tolerant kidney transplant recipients. Here immunoSEQ multiplex PCR was the method, and the copy in TCRdb shows in-frame clones only, minus some. The sample includes 75,000 to 80,000 clones, more than 85% of them seen just once. Source: Tregs from blood, taken before the transplant. These receptors were collected from a human donor who received a combined kidney and bone marrow transplant.

The chain joins TRBV4-2 to TRBJ2-2, with D maybe TRBD2 (6 bases). Germline V lookup: CDR1 LGHNA, CDR2 YNFKEQ. This CDR3 is 17 amino acids long. Between the trimmed V and J ends, which lost 0 bases and 2 bases, there was a span of 13 bases. In nucleotides, the CDR3 is TGTGCCAGCAGCCAAGAGCGGCGGGGACTTAACACCGGGGAGCTGTTTTTT. Translating gives CASSQERRGLNTGELFF.

Details on this clone: The identical CDR3 is also encoded by other nucleotide sequences in the sample. The chain carries TRBV18 and TRBJ2-7; TRBD2 matches at 7 bases. V lost 6 bases and J lost 6; bases outside the gene matches: 8. Germline CDR1 and CDR2: KGHSH and LQKENI. The CDR3 is 13 amino acids. CDR3 in DNA: TGTGCCAGCTCGCCGGGGGGAACGTCCGAGCAGTACTTC. Translation: CASSPGGTSEQYF.

This chain links TRBV2 with TRBJ2-7; D call uncertain. With 7 bases removed from V and 4 bases from J, the gap between germline ends came to 17 bases. In germline, CDR1 is SNHLY, CDR2 FYNNEI. The CDR3 has 14 amino acids. The CDR3, as DNA: TGTGCCAGCACCCGCGATATTAATATGTACGAGCAGTACTTC. Its translation: CASTRDINMYEQYF.

Points on this clone: Germline and junction disagree at one end, which may indicate a read error. V and J are TRBV5-1 and TRBJ1-1, with 8 bases matching TRBD1. This CDR3 comprises 16 residues. Germline V lookup: CDR1 SGHRS, CDR2 YFSETQ. CDR3 amino acids: CASSLDWTGLNTEAFF. Written as DNA, the CDR3 is TGCGCCAGCAGCTTGGATTGGACAGGGCTGAATACTGAAGCTTTCTTT.

This clone was observed a few times. The V call is TRBV6-5, the J call TRBJ1-5; 10 bases match TRBD1. The CDR3 consists of 15 residues. V shed 0 bases, J shed 6 bases, and the junction held 2 bases outside the gene matches. From germline, CDR1 is MNHEY and CDR2 SVGAGI. The CDR3 protein is CASSYSGQGFQPQHF. CDR3 DNA sequence: TGTGCCAGCAGTTACTCGGGACAGGGGTTTCAGCCCCAGCATTTT.

V is TRBV28 and J is TRBJ2-7; D gene ambiguous. Germline V gives CDR1 MDHEN, CDR2 SYDVKM. The germline V and J ends were trimmed by 6 bases and 2 bases, with 14 bases remaining between them. This CDR3 has 14 amino acids. In DNA, the CDR3 is TGTGCCAGCAGCCCCGGGCCGTCGCCCTACGAGCAGTACTTC. It specifies CASSPGPSPYEQYF.

The chain carries TRBV19 and TRBJ2-2; TRBD2 matches at 11 bases. The trim removed 5 bases at V and 10 bases at J, leaving 6 bases unmatched. The CDR3 covers 14 residues. The V gene's germline CDR1 is LNHDA and CDR2 SQIVND (reference sequence). This CDR3 is CASSLGLAELELFF. CDR3 DNA: TGTGCCAGTAGTCTGGGACTAGCGGAATTGGAGCTGTTTTTT.

This chain links TRBV6-1 with TRBJ2-7; D ambiguous. Trimming removed 2 bases from V and 3 bases from J, with 11 bases in between. There are 14 residues in the CDR3. Germline-derived CDR1 and CDR2 are MNHNS and SASEGT. The chain's CDR3 is CASSEPASRYEQYF. Written as DNA, the CDR3 is TGTGCCAGCAGTGAACCGGCCAGCCGCTACGAGCAGTACTTC.

This chain uses TRBV11-2 with TRBJ2-5, with 10 bases identical to TRBD2. Per the germline V gene, CDR1 is SGHAT and CDR2 is FQNNGV. The CDR3 consists of 15 residues. The V segment lost 5 bases and the J segment 8 bases; nucleotides outside the gene matches: 11. CDR3 sequence (DNA): TGTGCCAGCAGCAGGACTAGCGGAACAAGAGAAACCCAGTACTTC. This gives the protein CASSRTSGTRETQYF.

V and J are TRBV28 and TRBJ1-1, with 10 bases matching TRBD1. Germline trimming cut 5 bases from V and 6 bases from J; bases unmatched to any gene: 12. Per germline, CDR1 MDHEN and CDR2 SYDVKM. This CDR3 has 16 residues. This CDR3 is CASSLNWDRGLAEAFF. The CDR3, as DNA: TGTGCCAGCAGTCTAAACTGGGACAGGGGATTGGCTGAAGCTTTCTTT.

The chain recombines TRBV15 with TRBJ1-2, with D perhaps matching TRBD1 (6 bases). The germline V gene encodes CDR1 LNHNV and CDR2 YYDKDF (reference sequence). Trimming shortened V by 6 bases and J by 5 bases, and 25 bases separated the two germline ends. The CDR3 totals 17 residues. The CDR3 spells CATSLASFGQPSYGYTF. The DNA for the CDR3 is TGTGCCACCAGTTTAGCCTCTTTCGGACAGCCCAGTTATGGCTACACCTTC.

The chain links TRBV4-2 to TRBJ2-2; either TRBD1 or TRBD2 may fit D (5 bases each). Germline values: CDR1 LGHNA, CDR2 YNFKEQ. Trimming left V 1 base short and J 3 bases short, with 9 bases between. The length of the CDR3 is 15 residues. The CDR3 sequence is CASSQVGRDTGELFF. The CDR3 nucleotides read TGTGCCAGCAGCCAAGTGGGACGGGACACCGGGGAGCTGTTTTTT.

The chain is built from TRBV4-2 and TRBJ1-2; the D gene is possibly TRBD1 (5 bases). V gave up 3 bases and J gave up 8 bases, with 10 bases separating them. This CDR3 contains 12 residues. CDR1 LGHNA and CDR2 YNFKEQ come from the germline V gene. The CDR3 DNA reads TGTGCCAGCAGCCACAGGGATATCGGCTACACCTTC. Its protein product is CASSHRDIGYTF.